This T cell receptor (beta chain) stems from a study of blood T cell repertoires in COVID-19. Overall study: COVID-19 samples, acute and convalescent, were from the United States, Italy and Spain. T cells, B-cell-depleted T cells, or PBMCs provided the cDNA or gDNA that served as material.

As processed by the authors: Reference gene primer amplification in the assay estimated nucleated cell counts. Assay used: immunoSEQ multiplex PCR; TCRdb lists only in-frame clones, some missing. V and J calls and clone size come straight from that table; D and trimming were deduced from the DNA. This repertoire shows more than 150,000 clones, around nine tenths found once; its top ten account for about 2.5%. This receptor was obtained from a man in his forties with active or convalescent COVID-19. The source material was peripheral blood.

The CDR3 nucleotides read TGCGCCAGCAGTCCTCCCGGGGAATATGGCTACACCTTC. Its protein is CASSPPGEYGYTF. This chain joins TRBV4-1 and TRBJ1-2; D uncertain. Germline V gives CDR1 MGHRA, CDR2 YSYEKL. V lost 6 bases and J 5 bases, leaving 13 bases between the germline ends. The CDR3 has 13 residues.